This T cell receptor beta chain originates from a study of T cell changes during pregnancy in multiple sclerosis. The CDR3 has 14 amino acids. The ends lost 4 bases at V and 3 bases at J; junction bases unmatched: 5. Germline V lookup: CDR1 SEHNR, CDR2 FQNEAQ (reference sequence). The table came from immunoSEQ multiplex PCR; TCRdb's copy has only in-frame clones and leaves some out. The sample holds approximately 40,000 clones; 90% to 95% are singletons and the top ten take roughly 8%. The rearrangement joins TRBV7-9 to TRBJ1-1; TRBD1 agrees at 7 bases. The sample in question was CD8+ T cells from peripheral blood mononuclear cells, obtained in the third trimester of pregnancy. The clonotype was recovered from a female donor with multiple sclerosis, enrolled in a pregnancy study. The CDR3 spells CASSWETGDTEAFF. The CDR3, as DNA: TGTGCCAGCAGCTGGGAAACAGGGGACACTGAAGCTTTCTTT.